The sample holds many counts of the clone carrying this T cell receptor beta chain. Its antigen is undetermined. TCR beta VDJ and CDR3 profiling used genomic DNA as template. TCRdb re-called the reads through MiXCR, storing one row per CDR3 protein. Of roughly 250,000 distinct CDR3 sequences listed, less than 85% were seen once; the top ten hold 35% to 50%. The data belong to a study of CD8+CD57+ T cells in acquired aplastic anemia. Study as a whole: Mean yield of DNA from sorted CD4+ and CD8+ cells was approximately 3 ug.

Notes on the study in general: Any difference that existed in CD8+ Simpson's diversity between patients and controls was not significant.

All patients picked for sequencing had shown, by flow cytometry, an expansion of CD8+CD57+ cells. The cohort consisted entirely of patients having severe acquired aplastic anemia. Blood samples were obtained from patients who had received no prior therapy. Trimming left V 0 bases short and J 16 bases short, with 22 bases between. The CDR3 is 16 residues long. Per germline, CDR1 SGHVS and CDR2 FQNEAQ. The rearrangement links TRBV7-8 to TRBJ2-6; a weak D match, TRBD2 (6 bases). The sequence derives from a human donor with aplastic anemia. Sample: sorted CD4+, CD8+, or CD8+CD57+ T cells (not recorded which) from PBMCs. The DNA for the CDR3 is TGTGCCAGCAGCTTAGCGGGAGGTCCCGATACGCAGGATCTGACTTTC. Translated, it gives CASSLAGGPDTQDLTF. Supplemented by reference TRBV7-8 and TRBJ2-6, the full variable domain reads GAGVSQSPRYKVAKRGQDVALRCDPISGHVSLFWYQQALGQGPEFLTYFQNEAQLDKSGLPSDRFFAERPEGSVSTLKIQRTQQEDSAVYLCASSLAGGPDTQDLTFGAGSRLTVL.